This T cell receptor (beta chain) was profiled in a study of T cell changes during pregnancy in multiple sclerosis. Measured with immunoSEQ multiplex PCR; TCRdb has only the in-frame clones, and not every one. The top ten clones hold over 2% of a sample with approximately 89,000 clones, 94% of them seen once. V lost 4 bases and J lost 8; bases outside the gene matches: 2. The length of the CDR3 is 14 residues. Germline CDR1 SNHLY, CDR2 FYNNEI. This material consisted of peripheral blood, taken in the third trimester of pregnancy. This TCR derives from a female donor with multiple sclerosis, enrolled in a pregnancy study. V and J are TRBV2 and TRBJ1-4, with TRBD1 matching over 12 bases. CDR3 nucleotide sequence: TGTGCCAGCAGTGGGGACAGGGGGCAAGAAAAACTGTTTTTT. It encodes CASSGDRGQEKLFF.